The TCR beta chain under discussion was sequenced for a study of blood T cell repertoires in COVID-19. On the study more broadly: Nucleic acid was either cDNA or gDNA, and it came from T cells, B-cell-depleted T cells, or PBMCs.

The length of the CDR3 is 16 residues. Germline V gene lookup returns CDR1 SNHLY and CDR2 FYNNEI. The ends were cut back, 4 bases at V and 2 bases at J, with 17 bases in the middle. In the authors' workflow: Scientists estimated how many nucleated cells there were by amplifying reference gene primers. The assay was immunoSEQ multiplex PCR, and TCRdb's table has in-frame clones only and misses some. The V and J calls and clone size were taken over from that table, and D and trimming were inferred from the DNA. The sample has 200,000 to 300,000 clones, roughly 88% seen once; the top ten hold under 2.5%.

This receptor was taken from a man aged 40-49 years who had recovered from COVID-19. The gene calls are TRBV2 and TRBJ2-5; weak D call: TRBD1 (5 bases). The sample was peripheral blood. CDR3 residues: CASSVPGDRPQETQYF. The CDR3 DNA reads TGTGCCAGCAGTGTACCCGGAGACAGACCACAAGAGACCCAGTACTTC.